The 21 T cell receptor beta chains reported below all come from one sample, sequenced in a study of PD-L1 blockade in urothelial cancer. Indicated time point: pretreatment peripheral blood. Repertoires were generated with immunoSEQ multiplex PCR, while TCRdb's copy carries only in-frame clones and drops some. The sample has 85,000 to 100,000 clones, around 87% seen once; the top ten hold roughly 2%. The sample here was PBMCs, taken around atezolizumab (anti-PD-L1) treatment. Receptors were obtained from a man between 60 and 70 years old with urothelial cancer.

The rearrangement links TRBV2 to TRBJ1-2; weak D call: TRBD1 (6 bases). The CDR3 totals 15 residues. Trimming took off 5 bases at V and 8 bases at J, with 21 bases between the two ends. Germline CDR1 reads SNHLY; CDR2 reads FYNNEI. The CDR3 DNA is TGTGCCAGCAGTCACGGGGCCCACAGGGAGCGGGGCTACACCTTC. Protein product: CASSHGAHRERGYTF.

V and J are TRBV6-6 and TRBJ1-4; possible D gene TRBD1, 6 bases. V dropped 6 bases and J dropped 8 bases, with 19 bases sitting between them. CDR1 is MNHNY, CDR2 SVGAGI, per germline (reference sequence). The CDR3 sequence is 15 residues long. CDR3 loop: CASSHPTGSGEKLFF. Here the CDR3 DNA reads TGTGCCAGCAGCCACCCTACAGGGAGTGGAGAAAAACTGTTTTTT.

The rearrangement joins TRBV14 to TRBJ2-5; TRBD1 aligns across 7 bases. The CDR3 is made up of 14 amino acids. Looked up from germline, CDR1 is SGHDN and CDR2 is FVKESK. J gave up 4 bases and V 4 bases, and 6 bases lay outside the gene matches. The CDR3 nucleotides are TGTGCCAGCAGCCGAGAGACAGGGACAGAGACCCAGTACTTC. Translation gives CASSRETGTETQYF.

This clone occurred once. This chain connects TRBV9 to TRBJ2-1; TRBD2 agrees at 8 bases. CDR1 is SGDLS and CDR2 is YYNGEE in the germline V gene. The V gene end was trimmed by 0 bases and the J gene end by 7 bases; junction bases not matched to a gene: 12. The CDR3 is 17 residues long. The CDR3 DNA follows: TGTGCCAGCAGCGTAGACGCGGGGGGCCTGGGGTGGAATGAGCAGTTCTTC. It specifies CASSVDAGGLGWNEQFF.

The chain carries TRBV7-2 and TRBJ2-5; D not certain. The V end was cut by 5 bases, the J end by 2 bases, with 9 bases between. The CDR3 runs 13 residues. Germline lookup yields CDR1 SGHTA and CDR2 FQGNSA. This CDR3 reads CASSTRYQETQYF. CDR3 nucleotide sequence: TGTGCCAGCAGCACGAGGTATCAAGAGACCCAGTACTTC.

This clone was seen only a few times. This rearrangement joins TRBV5-6 to TRBJ2-2; D remains unclear. Per germline, CDR1 SGHDT and CDR2 YYEEEE. CDR3 length: 14 residues. V was pared by 0 bases and J by 1 base, with 4 bases between. The DNA for the CDR3 is TGTGCCAGCAGCTTGGGCGGGAACACCGGGGAGCTGTTTTTT. This gives the protein CASSLGGNTGELFF.

The rearrangement links TRBV6-1 to TRBJ2-3; a possible D gene is TRBD2 (5 bases). The germline V and J ends were trimmed by 6 bases and 1 base, with 8 bases remaining between them. Looked up from germline, CDR1 is MNHNS and CDR2 is SASEGT. The CDR3 has 13 amino acids. The CDR3 here is CASRGSGTDTQYF. The CDR3 DNA reads as TGTGCCAGCAGGGGTAGCGGCACAGATACGCAGTATTTT.

This clone has only one observation. The CDR3 loop reads CASSAATGEGYTF. The CDR3 nucleotides are TGTGCCAGCAGTGCCGCGACAGGGGAAGGCTACACCTTC. This chain uses TRBV28 with TRBJ1-2; TRBD1 aligns across 8 bases. From germline, CDR1 is MDHEN and CDR2 SYDVKM. V dropped 5 bases and J dropped 8; count of bases not matched to a gene: 7. This CDR3 spans 13 amino acids.

This chain links TRBV2 with TRBJ1-5; maybe TRBD1 (5 bases). CDR3 size: 16 residues. Germline V gene lookup returns CDR1 SNHLY and CDR2 FYNNEI. V dropped 3 bases and J dropped 2 bases, with 14 bases sitting between them. The CDR3 sequence is CASSEGQQSGNQPQHF. CDR3 nucleotides: TGTGCCAGCAGTGAGGGGCAGCAGTCCGGCAATCAGCCCCAGCATTTT.

This clone was picked up one time. V and J are TRBV4-3 and TRBJ2-1, with 9 nucleotides matching TRBD2. The CDR3 loop spans 14 amino acids. The J segment lost 8 bases and the V segment lost 4 bases, leaving 6 bases of the junction unmatched. Germline-derived CDR1 and CDR2 are LGHNA and YSLEER. The DNA of the CDR3 is TGCGCCAGCAGCCCGGGACTAGCTGGGGATGAGCAGTTCTTC. This codes for CASSPGLAGDEQFF.

The count of this clone is one. V gene TRBV18 combines with J gene TRBJ1-1; perhaps TRBD1 as D (6 bases). Deletions cut 1 base from V and 4 bases from J, with 10 bases between. CDR3 length: 14 residues. The germline CDR1 and CDR2 sequences are KGHSH and LQKENI. The CDR3 reads CASSPQGGTTEAFF. In nucleotides, the CDR3 is TGTGCCAGCTCACCACAGGGGGGGACCACTGAAGCTTTCTTT.

The count of this clone is one. The chain couples TRBV7-2 to TRBJ1-1; TRBD1 matches at 10 bases. Germline assignment: CDR1 SGHTA and CDR2 FQGNSA. This CDR3 contains 15 residues. Trimming cost V 5 bases and J 5 bases; bases outside gene matches: 8. CDR3 sequence: CASSARQGAATEAFF. CDR3 DNA sequence: TGTGCCAGCAGCGCTCGACAGGGGGCGGCGACTGAAGCTTTCTTT.

The rearrangement links TRBV5-1 to TRBJ2-2; 10 nucleotides line up with TRBD1. CDR1 SGHRS and CDR2 YFSETQ come from the germline V gene. V shed 4 bases, J shed 8 bases, and the junction held 8 bases outside the gene matches. The CDR3 runs to 15 residues. CDR3 amino acids: CASSPRTGGSGELFF. For the CDR3, the DNA is TGCGCCAGCAGCCCCCGGACAGGGGGTTCTGGGGAGCTGTTTTTT. Full variable domain (rest looked up from reference TRBV5-1 and TRBJ2-2): KAGVTQTPRYLIKTRGQQVTLSCSPISGHRSVSWYQQTPGQGLQFLFEYFSETQRNKGNFPGRFSGRQFSNSRSEMNVSTLELGDSALYLCASSPRTGGSGELFFGEGSRLTVL.

This sequence joins TRBV7-2 and TRBJ2-5, with a tentative D call TRBD1 (5 bases). Trimming removed 6 bases from V and 4 bases from J, with 12 bases in between. Germline CDR1 SGHTA, CDR2 FQGNSA. This CDR3 spans 13 amino acids. Here the CDR3 reads CASRGVRGETQYF. In nucleotides, the CDR3 is TGTGCCAGCAGAGGGGTAAGGGGAGAGACCCAGTACTTC.

The genes are TRBV29-1 and TRBJ2-7; 10 bases line up with TRBD2. Germline-derived CDR1 and CDR2 are SQVTM and ANQGSEA. The V segment lost 4 bases and the J segment 2 bases; nucleotides outside the gene matches: 5. CDR3 size: 14 residues. The CDR3 DNA reads TGCAGCGTTGCCGGGACTAGCGAGGCCTACGAGCAGTACTTC. The encoded protein is CSVAGTSEAYEQYF.

CDR3 nucleotides: TGTGCCAGTAGTATAGGGCTCGGGTCCACAGATACGCAGTATTTT. It translates to CASSIGLGSTDTQYF. This chain joins TRBV19 and TRBJ2-3; D unresolved. In germline, CDR1 is LNHDA, CDR2 SQIVND (reference sequence). The length of the CDR3 is 15 residues. Trimming shortened V by 1 base and J by 2 bases, and 10 bases separated the two germline ends.

This clone was picked up one time. The CDR3 region is CASSQGQGNSPLHF. The CDR3 DNA sequence: TGTGCCAGCAGCCAGGGACAGGGAAATTCACCCCTCCACTTT. The chain carries TRBV4-2 and TRBJ1-6, with 9 positions matching TRBD1. The germline gives CDR1 LGHNA, CDR2 YNFKEQ. This CDR3 comprises 14 residues. The V gene end was trimmed by 3 bases and the J gene end by 7 bases; junction bases not matched to a gene: 1.

The chain couples TRBV27 to TRBJ2-7; 7 positions match TRBD1. The CDR3 extends over 17 amino acids. The ends lost 3 bases at V and 2 bases at J; junction bases unmatched: 13. CDR1 is MNHEY, CDR2 SMNVEV, per germline (reference sequence). The CDR3 region is CASSFGHDRQGPYEQYF. CDR3 nucleotides: TGTGCCAGCAGTTTTGGGCACGACAGACAGGGCCCCTACGAGCAGTACTTC.

This chain connects TRBV9 to TRBJ2-7, with a possible D match to TRBD1 (5 bases). The CDR3 runs 15 residues. Trimming stripped 0 bases from V and 7 bases from J, with 17 bases between. Germline assignment: CDR1 SGDLS and CDR2 YYNGEE. The CDR3 reads CASSVAPGSTWEQYF. CDR3 coding DNA: TGTGCCAGCAGCGTAGCTCCAGGGTCTACGTGGGAGCAGTACTTC.

The chain is built from TRBV18 and TRBJ1-1, with TRBD1 matching 8 bases. V was clipped by 4 bases and J by 5 bases; unmatched bases: 6. CDR1 KGHSH and CDR2 LQKENI come from the germline V gene. The CDR3 contains 14 residues. The CDR3 region is CASSQGQGRTEAFF. The CDR3, as DNA: TGTGCCAGCTCACAAGGACAGGGAAGGACTGAAGCTTTCTTT.

The chain employs TRBV27 and TRBJ2-2, with D perhaps TRBD2 (5 bases). Germline CDR1 is MNHEY and CDR2 is SMNVEV (reference sequence). This CDR3 is built from 16 residues. Trimming removed 4 bases from V and 0 bases from J, with 12 bases in between. The CDR3 spells CASSSLGLPNTGELFF. In DNA form, the CDR3 reads TGTGCCAGCAGTTCCCTTGGACTGCCGAACACCGGGGAGCTGTTTTTT.